The next 20 T cell receptor beta chains were all read from a single sample in a study of blood T cell repertoires in COVID-19. Assay: immunoSEQ multiplex PCR; the TCRdb copy retains only in-frame clones and omits some. The sample records some 670,000 clones, 90% being singletons. The sample comprised peripheral blood. The receptors come from a woman under 30 with acute or convalescent COVID-19.

The chain has TRBV10-3 and TRBJ1-1; D is unresolved. Germline CDR1 ENHRY, CDR2 SYGVKD. With 7 bases removed from V and 11 bases from J, the gap between germline ends came to 14 bases. CDR3 length equals 11 residues. CDR3 region: CAIKTVGDAFF. The DNA for the CDR3 is TGTGCCATCAAGACGGTAGGAGACGCTTTCTTT.

The chain has TRBV12-5 and TRBJ1-2; possible D gene TRBD1, 6 bases. This CDR3 is built from 17 residues. The germline V gene has CDR1 LGHNT and CDR2 FRNRAP. V was cut by 2 bases and J by 5 bases, with 21 bases left in between. CDR3 in amino acids: CASGLPRADSGQYGYTF. The CDR3 nucleotides read TGTGCTAGTGGTTTGCCACGGGCGGACAGTGGACAGTATGGCTACACCTTC.

This clone has just one count. The chain links TRBV9 to TRBJ2-3, with 9 bases matching TRBD2. Trimming took 5 bases from V and 3 from J; bases not matched to a gene: 10. The CDR3 sequence is 16 residues long. CDR1 and CDR2 (germline): SGDLS, YYNGEE. The CDR3 sequence: CASSHTGTSSTDTQYF. The CDR3 nucleotides read TGTGCCAGCAGTCACACCGGGACTAGCTCAACAGATACGCAGTATTTT.

In this sample, this clone turned up once. The rearrangement joins TRBV9 to TRBJ1-2; 8 bases match TRBD1. V shed 3 bases, J shed 2 bases, and the junction held 3 bases outside the gene matches. CDR1 and CDR2 (germline): SGDLS, YYNGEE. The CDR3 length is 14 residues. CDR3 amino acids: CASSDRTGNYGYTF. In DNA, the CDR3 is TGTGCCAGCAGCGACAGGACAGGGAACTATGGCTACACCTTC.

This clone was recorded once. This chain joins TRBV7-9 and TRBJ1-1; 7 positions agree with TRBD1. This CDR3 spans 19 amino acids. The trim removed 3 bases at V and 4 bases at J, leaving 20 bases unmatched. The germline V gene has CDR1 SEHNR and CDR2 FQNEAQ (reference sequence). CDR3 sequence reads: CASSFLGYLAGGFGTEAFF. The CDR3, as DNA: TGTGCCAGCAGCTTTTTGGGCTATCTGGCAGGGGGTTTTGGCACTGAAGCTTTCTTT.

The chain uses TRBV7-2 and TRBJ2-5; a possible D gene is TRBD2 (6 bases). V shed 6 bases and J shed 0 bases, with 14 bases lying between them. This CDR3 spans 15 amino acids. The germline CDR1 and CDR2 sequences are SGHTA and FQGNSA. The CDR3 bases are TGTGCCAGCAGTCGTCCGGGACTCTACCAAGAGACCCAGTACTTC. This codes for CASSRPGLYQETQYF.

CDR3 DNA: TGCGCCAGCAGCTGGGACATGACAGGTAGAGAAGCTTTCTTT. It encodes CASSWDMTGREAFF. The chain employs TRBV5-1 and TRBJ1-1, with a possible D match to TRBD1 (6 bases). The CDR3 has 14 amino acids. Trimming took 3 bases from V and 8 from J, leaving 17 bases between them. The V gene's germline CDR1 is SGHRS and CDR2 YFSETQ.

This chain links TRBV27 with TRBJ1-1; perhaps TRBD1 as D (6 bases). This CDR3 is built from 14 residues. Germline CDR1 MNHEY, CDR2 SMNVEV (reference sequence). V gave up 3 bases and J gave up 8 bases, with 16 bases separating them. The CDR3 sequence is CASSFGGLVGEAFF. The CDR3 DNA is TGTGCCAGCAGTTTCGGGGGGCTGGTCGGAGAAGCTTTCTTT.

This chain uses TRBV29-1 with TRBJ1-2; D is perhaps TRBD1 (6 bases). Germline V gene data show CDR1 as SQVTM and CDR2 as ANQGSEA. V lost 2 bases to trimming and J lost 2 bases, with 9 bases between them. The CDR3 sequence is 13 residues long. The CDR3 DNA reads TGCAGCGTTGAATACAGGGAAAACTATGGCTACACCTTC. Residues: CSVEYRENYGYTF.

Only a few counts were recorded for this clone. This chain connects TRBV19 to TRBJ2-1, with D perhaps TRBD1 (6 bases). The ends were cut back, 5 bases at V and 10 bases at J, with 9 bases in the middle. CDR3 length equals 11 residues. CDR1 is LNHDA and CDR2 is SQIVND in the germline V gene (reference sequence). The CDR3 DNA reads TGTGCCAGTAGTCAACAGGGAGAGCAGTTCTTC. Its protein product is CASSQQGEQFF.

The gene calls are TRBV11-2 and TRBJ2-2; 8 bases align to TRBD1. This CDR3 has 17 residues. The germline V gene encodes CDR1 SGHAT and CDR2 FQNNGV. The junction had 14 bases not matched to a gene; V was cut back by 5 bases and J by 6 bases. The CDR3 nucleotides are TGTGCCAGCAGCACTTCGACAGGGGCAAGATGGGCCGGGGAGCTGTTTTTT. Its translation is CASSTSTGARWAGELFF.

The V call is TRBV6-5, the J call TRBJ1-1; no firm D call. The V end was cut by 6 bases, the J end by 0 bases, with 11 bases between. This CDR3 contains 14 residues. Germline CDR1 is MNHEY and CDR2 is SVGAGI. The CDR3 reads CASSPSRMNTEAFF. DNA of the CDR3: TGTGCCAGCAGCCCCAGCAGGATGAACACTGAAGCTTTCTTT.

In DNA form, the CDR3 reads TGCGCCAGCCCCCTCGGGGGGGGGACCCACGAGCAGTACTTC. Amino acids: CASPLGGGTHEQYF. The chain uses TRBV5-1 and TRBJ2-7, with 8 nucleotides matching TRBD2. This CDR3 has 14 residues. V gave up 7 bases and J gave up 5 bases; unmatched junction bases: 11. The germline V gene has CDR1 SGHRS and CDR2 YFSETQ.

This clone came up a few times. The chain couples TRBV30 to TRBJ1-3, with TRBD1 matching 9 bases. Trimming cost V 7 bases and J 4 bases; bases outside gene matches: 8. The CDR3 totals 14 residues. Germline V lookup: CDR1 GTSNPN, CDR2 SVGIG (reference sequence). The CDR3 DNA reads as TGTGCCTATTCCAGGACAGGGGTCGGAAACACCATATATTTT. Its translation: CAYSRTGVGNTIYF.

The gene calls are TRBV7-2 and TRBJ1-3; 7 bases agree with TRBD1. J was trimmed by 2 bases and V by 5 bases; bases with no gene match: 9. This CDR3 contains 16 residues. Germline CDR1 and CDR2: SGHTA and FQGNSA. CDR3 DNA: TGTGCCAGCAGCCCATCCGGGACAGAGACTGGAAACACCATATATTTT. This gives the protein CASSPSGTETGNTIYF. The full variable domain, in which reference TRBV7-2 and TRBJ1-3 provide the parts outside the CDR3, is GAGVSQSPSNKVTEKGKDVELRCDPISGHTALYWYRQSLGQGLEFLIYFQGNSAPDKSGLPSDRFSAERTGGSVSTLTIQRTQQEDSAVYLCASSPSGTETGNTIYFGEGSWLTVV.

The chain is built from TRBV7-9 and TRBJ2-1, with D perhaps TRBD1 (9 bases). The germline V gene has CDR1 SEHNR and CDR2 FQNEAQ (reference sequence). The germline V and J ends were trimmed by 3 bases and 8 bases, with 23 bases remaining between them. There are 17 residues in the CDR3. The CDR3 sequence: CASSLDTGGTGSDEQFF. The CDR3 bases are TGTGCCAGCAGCTTGGATACGGGGGGGACAGGGAGCGATGAGCAGTTCTTC.

The chain links TRBV10-3 to TRBJ2-7, with 9 bases matching TRBD1. CDR1 is ENHRY and CDR2 is SYGVKD in the germline V gene. V lost 0 bases and J lost 3; bases outside the gene matches: 3. CDR3 length: 15 amino acids. The CDR3 region has the DNA TGTGCCATCAGTGAGTCCCCGACAGGGGGCTACGAGCAGTACTTC. Translation gives CAISESPTGGYEQYF.

The genes are TRBV7-8 and TRBJ1-2; the match to TRBD1 covers 7 bases. Trimming at V came to 0 bases and at J to 4 bases, leaving 11 bases not matched to a gene. The CDR3 has 17 residues. CDR1 and CDR2 (germline): SGHVS, FQNEAQ. The CDR3 region is CASSLALGQEWFYGYTF. The CDR3 DNA is TGTGCCAGCAGCTTAGCGCTCGGACAGGAGTGGTTCTATGGCTACACCTTC.

This clone was seen once. The V and J genes are TRBV24-1 and TRBJ2-2; D is perhaps TRBD1 (6 bases). This CDR3 has 15 amino acids. The V and J ends lost 4 bases and 2 bases respectively, with 10 bases between them. Germline CDR1 is KGHDR and CDR2 is SFDVKD. The CDR3 loop reads CATSDRGINTGELFF. CDR3 nucleotides: TGTGCCACCAGTGACAGGGGAATAAACACCGGGGAGCTGTTTTTT.

The chain uses TRBV12-5 and TRBJ1-5, with D possibly TRBD1 on 6 matching bases. Trimming left V 4 bases short and J 4 bases short, with 11 bases between. Germline CDR1 reads LGHNT; CDR2 reads FRNRAP. CDR3 size: 14 residues. DNA for the CDR3: TGTGCTAGTGGTTCGGACAGACTTAATCAGCCCCAGCATTTT. Its translation is CASGSDRLNQPQHF.